This is a list of T cell receptor beta chains from one sample in a study of blood T cell repertoires in COVID-19. This table comes from immunoSEQ multiplex PCR, and its TCRdb copy is limited to in-frame clones, with some not included. The data show more than 95,000 clones, around four fifths seen once. Sequencing used peripheral blood. The receptors shown here come from a man aged 65-85 years with active or convalescent COVID-19. Both conserved end residues are part of each CDR3. Fields, in order: CDR3 length, J gene, clone size, V gene, CDR3 protein. Not every row has a clone size; where given, it reads once, few, many or a size class.

CDR3 length: 16; J gene: TRBJ2-3; clone size: -; V gene: TRBV5-5; CDR3 protein: CASTPFGTGRTDTQYF
CDR3 length: 14; J gene: TRBJ2-7; clone size: -; V gene: TRBV27; CDR3 protein: CASSPYLTSYEQYF
CDR3 length: 10; J gene: TRBJ1-1; clone size: -; V gene: TRBV20-1; CDR3 protein: CSARHHEAFF
CDR3 length: 16; J gene: TRBJ2-1; clone size: once; V gene: TRBV7-9; CDR3 protein: CASSSLRAGEYNEQFF
CDR3 length: 15; J gene: TRBJ2-7; clone size: once; V gene: TRBV18; CDR3 protein: CASSPPTLAGYEQYF
CDR3 length: 15; J gene: TRBJ1-5; clone size: -; V gene: TRBV7-9; CDR3 protein: CASSLEGGGNQPQHF
CDR3 length: 13; J gene: TRBJ1-2; clone size: few; V gene: TRBV9; CDR3 protein: CASSTLQGDGYTF
CDR3 length: 15; J gene: TRBJ2-1; clone size: -; V gene: TRBV24-1; CDR3 protein: CATSDYYKGVGEQFF
CDR3 length: 15; J gene: TRBJ1-5; clone size: -; V gene: TRBV12-5; CDR3 protein: CASGLAGGWGQPQHF
CDR3 length: 18; J gene: TRBJ1-2; clone size: few; V gene: TRBV6-2/TRBV6-3; CDR3 protein: CASSPPGARRNANYGYTF
CDR3 length: 15; J gene: TRBJ1-2; clone size: many; V gene: TRBV18; CDR3 protein: CASSPKEVQVYGYTF
CDR3 length: 18; J gene: TRBJ1-3; clone size: -; V gene: TRBV21-1; CDR3 protein: CASSKGKGQLLSGNTIYF
CDR3 length: 15; J gene: TRBJ2-7; clone size: -; V gene: TRBV19; CDR3 protein: CASSKGLAASYEQYF
CDR3 length: 14; J gene: TRBJ1-2; clone size: -; V gene: TRBV5-1; CDR3 protein: CASSEGDRNYGYTF
CDR3 length: 12; J gene: TRBJ2-7; clone size: -; V gene: TRBV28; CDR3 protein: CATRTGAYEQYF
CDR3 length: 11; J gene: TRBJ2-3; clone size: once; V gene: TRBV6-6; CDR3 protein: CASHSADTQYF
CDR3 length: 15; J gene: TRBJ2-7; clone size: -; V gene: TRBV7-2; CDR3 protein: CASSLGTGMSYEQYF
CDR3 length: 13; J gene: TRBJ1-1; clone size: few; V gene: TRBV19; CDR3 protein: CASSRQFDTEAFF
CDR3 length: 16; J gene: TRBJ1-1; clone size: -; V gene: TRBV19; CDR3 protein: CASSRSQGTFQTEAFF
CDR3 length: 14; J gene: TRBJ2-6; clone size: -; V gene: TRBV25-1; CDR3 protein: CASRSQSGANVLTF
CDR3 length: 14; J gene: TRBJ2-3; clone size: -; V gene: TRBV7-2; CDR3 protein: CASSRDSSTDTQYF
CDR3 length: 14; J gene: TRBJ2-7; clone size: -; V gene: TRBV4-1; CDR3 protein: CASSQGSGASEQYF
CDR3 length: 16; J gene: TRBJ2-1; clone size: -; V gene: TRBV13; CDR3 protein: CASSPRTSGWTDEQFF
CDR3 length: 13; J gene: TRBJ1-1; clone size: -; V gene: TRBV5-4; CDR3 protein: CASLDRGNTEAFF
CDR3 length: 13; J gene: TRBJ1-2; clone size: -; V gene: TRBV12-3/TRBV12-4; CDR3 protein: CASSRTGNYGYTF